This T cell receptor beta chain derives from a study of vaccination effects on CD4 cells after COVID-19 (dated by TCRdb to between 2021 and 2023). Notes on the research overall: Participants received two doses of either the BNT162b2 or the mRNA-1273 mRNA SARS-CoV-2 vaccine. Cultures from other donors in the study were sequenced using the Oncomine TCR Beta short-read assay on an Illumina iSeq 100. Altogether, some 10 COVID-19 convalescent patients and a few SARS-CoV-2-naive healthy vaccine recipients made up the full study. SARS-CoV-2 spike-specific CD4+ TCR repertoires were compared before and after mRNA vaccination in COVID-19 convalescent patients and in infection-naive vaccine recipients.

Library preparation used the immunoSEQ multiplex PCR assay. DNA from the cultured, isolated CD4+ T cells was subjected to TCR beta CDR3 sequencing. The paper's data handling went like this. Non-productive TCR sequences were removed and reads were trimmed to the CDR3 region, keeping CDR3s of at least 7 amino acids. The MANAFEST web app was used to pick out antigen-specific clonotypes by comparing their expansion in peptide wells with that in reference cultures. To be called positive, a clone needed expansion at FDR<0.05 compared with the reference and with all other wells, an odds ratio greater than 5, and a frequency greater than 0.1% in two replicate wells. Clonotypes significantly expanded in SARS-CoV-2 spike wells and in at least one common cold coronavirus spike condition were defined as cross-reactive. CDR3 similarity was assessed by Levenshtein distance using the stringdist R package, and unrooted trees were constructed with ape in R 3.6.1. Imported from immuneACCESS, the table was reduced by TCRdb to in-frame sequences with V and J called. These copies leave out some clones; in studies compared against another copy, an unresolved V gene accounts for under half, and the cause of the remainder is not known. V and J calls and clone size are those listed in that table; D and trimming were worked out from the DNA. The sample includes more than 30,000 clones, with under 70% observed a single time. Clones ranked in the top ten supply 15% of the sample.

The germline ends are 9 bases apart after V is trimmed by 0 bases and J by 3 bases. Sequences LGHNA (CDR1) and YNFKEQ (CDR2) are obtained from the germline V gene. The CDR3 runs 15 amino acids, cysteine and phenylalanine included. Only CDR3 DNA remains: 45 bases, in frame from the first base. In the ViraFEST assay, PBMC were stimulated with viral peptide pools, and antigen-specific CD4+ T cell clonotypes were then identified by expansion using TCR sequencing. After around 11 days of culture, CD4+ T cells were isolated with the EasySep CD4+ T cell isolation kit. The absence of prior SARS-CoV-2 infection in healthy vaccine recipients was confirmed by negative nucleocapsid antibodies before and after vaccination. Each well held around 2 million PBMC cultured in IMDM containing roughly 5% human AB serum, approximately 10 IU/ml IL-2 and gentamicin, along with approximately 10 ug/ml peptides. Half of the culture medium was replaced with fresh IL-2-containing medium on days 3 and 7. Unless noted otherwise, every peptide stimulation condition was cultured in triplicate wells. PBMC were separated from whole blood using Ficoll-Paque Plus gradient centrifugation and were then either cryopreserved at -140C or used fresh. The spike proteins of SARS-CoV-2 and of the common cold coronaviruses HCoV-NL63, HCoV-OC43 and HCoV-229E were spanned by overlapping peptide pools. The QIAamp micro DNA kit was used to extract genomic DNA from the cultured CD4+ T cells.

In regard to this clone: Its antigen target is currently unknown. The record has no base qualities; no much larger clone is one base away.

Study-level results and caveats: Among healthy vaccine recipients, nearly all vaccine-induced clones were SARS-CoV-2 mono-reactive, and only 1 of 255 was cross-reactive with common cold coronaviruses. Limitations of the study were the small number of convalescent patients and the absence of early post-infection timepoints. Marked clonal contraction was observed in both infection-induced and vaccine-induced clones at late post-vaccination timepoints, consistent with waning T cell responses.

The rearranged segments are TRBV4-2 and TRBJ1-5; TRBD1 is a possible D gene, resting on 5 matching bases. Sequencing was performed on CD4+ T cells from PBMCs cultured with HCoV-OC43 spike peptides, taken before COVID-19 vaccination. The cell subset or site label on this specimen signifies: HCoV-OC43 spike overlapping peptide pool stimulation. The sequence derives from a human donor who received a COVID-19 vaccine. The DNA is as follows: TGTGCCAGCAGCCAAGAGGGGGACTTCAATCAGCCCCAGCATTTT. This sequence encodes CASSQEGDFNQPQHF.